This TCR beta chain was profiled in a study of T-cell memory formation after mild COVID-19. Overall study findings and caveats: A second wave expanding day 15 to 37 was CD4+-biased; contracting clones were balanced.

There are a few counts of this clonotype. As yet, its antigen is unknown. The germline V gene has CDR1 DFQATT and CDR2 SNEGSKA (reference sequence). This CDR3 is 15 amino acids long. With V trimmed by 6 bases and J by 3 bases, 8 bases remained unmatched. TCRdb itself ran the 5' RACE reads through MiXCR, one entry per CDR3 protein. In the table there are about 210,000 distinct CDR3 sequences, around 26% of which are singletons. This TCR was recovered from an adult woman who had mild COVID-19 (a few samples of this study predate the infection). Cell type and time point are not known. Sequencing was carried out using PBMCs or a T cell subset sorted from them (not recorded which). The rearrangement joins TRBV20-1 to TRBJ2-7, with TRBD2 identical over 13 bases. The CDR3 sequence is CSADTGTSGVYEQYF. The DNA for the CDR3 is TGCAGTGCAGATACCGGGACTAGCGGGGTCTACGAGCAGTACTTC.